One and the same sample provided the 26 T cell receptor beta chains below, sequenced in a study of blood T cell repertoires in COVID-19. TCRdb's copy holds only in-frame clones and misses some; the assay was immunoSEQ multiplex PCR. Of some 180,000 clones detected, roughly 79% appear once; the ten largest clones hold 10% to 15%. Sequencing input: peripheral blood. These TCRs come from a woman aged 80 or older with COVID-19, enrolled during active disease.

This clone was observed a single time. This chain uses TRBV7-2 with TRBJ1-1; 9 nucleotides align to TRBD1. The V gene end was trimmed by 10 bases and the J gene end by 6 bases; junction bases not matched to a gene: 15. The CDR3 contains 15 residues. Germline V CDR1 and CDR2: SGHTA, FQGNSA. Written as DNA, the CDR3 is TGTGCCACCGCCAGGGGGGGGACAGGGAAGGCTGAAGCTTTCTTT. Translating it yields CATARGGTGKAEAFF.

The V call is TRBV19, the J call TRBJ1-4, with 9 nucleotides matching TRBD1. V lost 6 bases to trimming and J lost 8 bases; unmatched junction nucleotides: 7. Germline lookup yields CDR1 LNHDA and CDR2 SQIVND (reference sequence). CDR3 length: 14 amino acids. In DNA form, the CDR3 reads TGTGCCAGTAGCCAGCACAGGGGGCAGGAAAAACTGTTTTTT. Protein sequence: CASSQHRGQEKLFF.

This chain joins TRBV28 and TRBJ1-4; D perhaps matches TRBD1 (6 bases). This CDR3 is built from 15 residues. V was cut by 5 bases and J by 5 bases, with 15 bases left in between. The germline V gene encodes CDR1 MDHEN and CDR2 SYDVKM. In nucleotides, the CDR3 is TGTGCCAGCAGTGCCGTGGACAGCGAAAATGAAAAACTGTTTTTT. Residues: CASSAVDSENEKLFF.

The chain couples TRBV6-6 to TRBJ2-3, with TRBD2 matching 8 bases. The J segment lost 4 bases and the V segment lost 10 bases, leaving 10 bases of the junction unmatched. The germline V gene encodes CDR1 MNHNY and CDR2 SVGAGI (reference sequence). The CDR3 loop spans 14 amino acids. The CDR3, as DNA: TGTGCCACCTACCCAGCGGGAGTGTCAGATACGCAGTATTTT. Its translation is CATYPAGVSDTQYF.

The CDR3, as DNA: TGTGCCAGCAGTACACAGGGTGGGAGTCAGCCCCAGCATTTT. Encoded protein: CASSTQGGSQPQHF. The chain carries TRBV28 and TRBJ1-5; a possible D gene is TRBD1 (6 bases). From germline, CDR1 is MDHEN and CDR2 SYDVKM. The length of the CDR3 is 14 residues. V lost 5 bases and J lost 6, with 14 bases in between.

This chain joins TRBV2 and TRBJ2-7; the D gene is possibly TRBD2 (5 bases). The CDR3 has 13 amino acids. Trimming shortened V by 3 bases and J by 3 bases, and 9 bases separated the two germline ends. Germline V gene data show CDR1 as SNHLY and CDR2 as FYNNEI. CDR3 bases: TGTGCCAGCAGTGACGACTACCTCTACGAGCAGTACTTC. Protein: CASSDDYLYEQYF. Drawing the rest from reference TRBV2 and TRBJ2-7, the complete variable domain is EPEVTQTPSHQVTQMGQEVILRCVPISNHLYFYWYRQILGQKVEFLVSFYNNEISEKSEIFDDQFSVERPDGSNFTLKIRSTKLEDSAMYFCASSDDYLYEQYFGPGTRLTVT.

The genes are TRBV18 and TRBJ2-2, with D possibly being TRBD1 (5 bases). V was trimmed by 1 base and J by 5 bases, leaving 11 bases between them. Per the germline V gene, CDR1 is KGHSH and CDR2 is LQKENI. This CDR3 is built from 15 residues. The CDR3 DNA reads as TGTGCCAGCTCACCACGGCAGGGAACTACCGGGGAGCTGTTTTTT. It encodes CASSPRQGTTGELFF.

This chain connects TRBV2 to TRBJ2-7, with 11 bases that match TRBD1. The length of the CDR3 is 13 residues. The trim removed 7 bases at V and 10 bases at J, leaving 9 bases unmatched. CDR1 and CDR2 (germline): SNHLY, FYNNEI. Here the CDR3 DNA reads TGTGCCAGCAAGGGTACCGGGACAGGGGGTCAGTACTTC. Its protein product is CASKGTGTGGQYF.

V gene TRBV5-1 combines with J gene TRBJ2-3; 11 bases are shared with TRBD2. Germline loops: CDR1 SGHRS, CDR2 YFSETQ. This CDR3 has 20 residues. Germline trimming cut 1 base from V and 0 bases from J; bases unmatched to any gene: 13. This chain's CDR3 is CASSLRLAGGWIPSTDTQYF. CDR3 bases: TGCGCCAGCAGCTTGAGGCTAGCGGGGGGATGGATCCCTAGCACAGATACGCAGTATTTT.

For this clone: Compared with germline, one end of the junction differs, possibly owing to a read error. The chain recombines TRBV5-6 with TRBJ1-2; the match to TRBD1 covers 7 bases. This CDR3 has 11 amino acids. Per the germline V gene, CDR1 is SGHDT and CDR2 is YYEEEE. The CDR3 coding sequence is TGTGCCAGCAGCTTGGGAGGACAGGAGGCCTTC. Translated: CASSLGGQEAF.

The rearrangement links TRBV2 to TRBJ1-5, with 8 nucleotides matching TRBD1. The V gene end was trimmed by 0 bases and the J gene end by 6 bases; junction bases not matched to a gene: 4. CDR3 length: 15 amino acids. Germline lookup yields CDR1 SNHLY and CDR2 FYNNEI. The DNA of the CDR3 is TGTGCCAGCAGTGAAGCTCGGACAGGGATTCAGCCCCAGCATTTT. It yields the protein CASSEARTGIQPQHF.

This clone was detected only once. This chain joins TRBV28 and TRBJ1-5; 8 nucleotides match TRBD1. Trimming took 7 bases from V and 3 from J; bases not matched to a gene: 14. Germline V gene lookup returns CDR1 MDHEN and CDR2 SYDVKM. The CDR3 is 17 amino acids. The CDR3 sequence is CASIGRGRRYNNQPQHF. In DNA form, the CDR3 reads TGTGCCAGCATCGGCAGGGGGCGTCGATACAACAATCAGCCCCAGCATTTT.

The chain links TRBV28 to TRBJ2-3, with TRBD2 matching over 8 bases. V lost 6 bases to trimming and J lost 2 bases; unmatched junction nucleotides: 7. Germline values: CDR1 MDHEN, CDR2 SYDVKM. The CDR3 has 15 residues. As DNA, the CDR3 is TGTGCCAGCAGCCGCACTAGCGGAATCACAGATACGCAGTATTTT. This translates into CASSRTSGITDTQYF.

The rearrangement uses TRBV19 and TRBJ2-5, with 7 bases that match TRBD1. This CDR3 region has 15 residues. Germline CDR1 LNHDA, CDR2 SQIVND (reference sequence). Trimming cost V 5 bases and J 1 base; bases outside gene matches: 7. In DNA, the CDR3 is TGTGCCAGTAGTCGCCGAGGGGGCCTCCAAGAGACCCAGTACTTC. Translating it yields CASSRRGGLQETQYF.

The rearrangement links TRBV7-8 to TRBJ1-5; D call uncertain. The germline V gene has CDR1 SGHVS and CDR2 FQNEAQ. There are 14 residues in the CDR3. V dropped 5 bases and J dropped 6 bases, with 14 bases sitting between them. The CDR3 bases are TGTGCCAGCAGCCCCGTCGGAGTCGGTCAGCCCCAGCATTTT. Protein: CASSPVGVGQPQHF.

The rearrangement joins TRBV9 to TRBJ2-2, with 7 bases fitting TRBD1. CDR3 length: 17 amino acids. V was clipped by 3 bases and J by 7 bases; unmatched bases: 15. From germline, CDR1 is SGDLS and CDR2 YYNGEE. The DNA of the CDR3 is TGTGCCAGCAGCGCAAGGGGAGCAGGGGGTAGAATCGGGGAGCTGTTTTTT. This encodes CASSARGAGGRIGELFF.

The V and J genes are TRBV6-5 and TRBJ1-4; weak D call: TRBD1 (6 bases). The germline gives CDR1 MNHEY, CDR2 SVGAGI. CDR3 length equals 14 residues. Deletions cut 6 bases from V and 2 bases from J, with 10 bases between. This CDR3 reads CASRKTGTNEKLFF. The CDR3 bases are TGTGCCAGCAGAAAGACAGGCACTAATGAAAAACTGTTTTTT.

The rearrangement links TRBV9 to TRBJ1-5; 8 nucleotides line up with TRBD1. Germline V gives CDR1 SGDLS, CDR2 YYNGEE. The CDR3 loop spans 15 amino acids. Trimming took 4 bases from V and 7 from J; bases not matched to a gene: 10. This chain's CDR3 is CASSPSGQGHQPQHF. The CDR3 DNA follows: TGTGCCAGCAGCCCGTCCGGACAGGGACACCAGCCCCAGCATTTT.

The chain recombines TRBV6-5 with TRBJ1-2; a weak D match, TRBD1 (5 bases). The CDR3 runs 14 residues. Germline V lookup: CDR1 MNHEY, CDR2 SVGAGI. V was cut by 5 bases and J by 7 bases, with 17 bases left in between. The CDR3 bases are TGTGCCAGCAGTCTCCAATGGGGCCCAGCTGGCTACACCTTC. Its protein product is CASSLQWGPAGYTF.

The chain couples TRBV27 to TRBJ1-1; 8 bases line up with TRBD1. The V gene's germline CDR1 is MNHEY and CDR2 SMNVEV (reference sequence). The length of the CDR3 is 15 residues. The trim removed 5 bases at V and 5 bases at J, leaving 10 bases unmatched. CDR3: CASSPRRGLGTEAFF. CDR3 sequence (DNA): TGTGCCAGCAGTCCCCGCAGGGGGCTGGGTACTGAAGCTTTCTTT.

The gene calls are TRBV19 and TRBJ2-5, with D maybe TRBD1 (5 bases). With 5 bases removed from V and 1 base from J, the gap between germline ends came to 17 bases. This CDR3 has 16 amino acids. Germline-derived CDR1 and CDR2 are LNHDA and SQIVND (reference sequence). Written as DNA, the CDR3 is TGTGCCAGTAGTGCCCTGGGGCGGTCTTTCCAAGAGACCCAGTACTTC. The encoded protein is CASSALGRSFQETQYF.

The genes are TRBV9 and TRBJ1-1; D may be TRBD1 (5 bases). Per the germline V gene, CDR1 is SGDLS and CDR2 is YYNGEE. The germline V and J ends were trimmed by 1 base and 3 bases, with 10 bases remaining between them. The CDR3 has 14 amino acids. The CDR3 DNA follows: TGTGCCAGCAGCGTAACGGGCAGGGACACTGAAGCTTTCTTT. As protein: CASSVTGRDTEAFF.

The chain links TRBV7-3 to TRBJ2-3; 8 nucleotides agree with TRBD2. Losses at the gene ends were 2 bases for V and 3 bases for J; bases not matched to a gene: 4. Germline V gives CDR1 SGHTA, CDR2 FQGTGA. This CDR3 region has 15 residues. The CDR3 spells CASSLGVAGTDTQYF. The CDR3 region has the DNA TGTGCCAGCAGCTTAGGGGTAGCGGGGACAGATACGCAGTATTTT.

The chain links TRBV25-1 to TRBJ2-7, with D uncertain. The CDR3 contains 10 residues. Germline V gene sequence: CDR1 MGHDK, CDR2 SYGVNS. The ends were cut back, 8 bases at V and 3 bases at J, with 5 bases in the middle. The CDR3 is CASGHYEQYF. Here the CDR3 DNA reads TGTGCCAGCGGGCACTACGAGCAGTACTTC.

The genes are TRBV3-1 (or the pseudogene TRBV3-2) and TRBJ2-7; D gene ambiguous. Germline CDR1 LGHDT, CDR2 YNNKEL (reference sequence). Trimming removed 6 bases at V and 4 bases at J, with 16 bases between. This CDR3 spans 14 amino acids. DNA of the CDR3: TGTGCCAGCAGTCTAGGCCCCTTGGAGTACGAGCAGTACTTC. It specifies CASSLGPLEYEQYF.

CDR3 bases: TGTGCCAGTAGTATAGTTGGGGGGAGTCAGCCCCAGCATTTT. Its translation: CASSIVGGSQPQHF. The gene calls are TRBV19 and TRBJ1-5, with a possible D match to TRBD1 (5 bases). The CDR3 has 14 residues. The germline CDR1 and CDR2 sequences are LNHDA and SQIVND (reference sequence). With 1 base removed from V and 6 bases from J, the gap between germline ends came to 10 bases. The entire variable domain, with the rest obtained from reference TRBV19 and TRBJ1-5, is as follows: DGGITQSPKYLFRKEGQNVTLSCEQNLNHDAMYWYRQDPGQGLRLIYYSQIVNDFQKGDIAEGYSVSREKKESFPLTVTSAQKNPTAFYLCASSIVGGSQPQHFGDGTRLSIL.